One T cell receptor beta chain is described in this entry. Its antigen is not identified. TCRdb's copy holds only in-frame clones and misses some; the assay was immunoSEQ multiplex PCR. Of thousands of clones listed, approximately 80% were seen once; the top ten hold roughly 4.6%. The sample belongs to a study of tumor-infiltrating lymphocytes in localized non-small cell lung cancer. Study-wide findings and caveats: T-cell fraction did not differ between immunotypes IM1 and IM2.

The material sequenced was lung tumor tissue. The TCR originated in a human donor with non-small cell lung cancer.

The chain's CDR3 is CASSELGVQYEQYF. CDR3 in DNA: TGTGCCAGCAGTGAATTAGGGGTGCAGTACGAGCAGTACTTC. V is TRBV25-1 and J is TRBJ2-7; maybe TRBD1 (5 bases). V was pared by 1 base and J by 4 bases, with 11 bases between. This CDR3 has 14 residues. Germline CDR1 is MGHDK and CDR2 is SYGVNS.